Listed here are 20 T cell receptor beta chains from one sample, sequenced in a study of PD-1 blockade in classical Hodgkin lymphoma. The time point is: cycle 4 day 1 (C4D1), after less than 7 weeks of nivolumab. Each patient's relapse followed autologous stem cell transplantation, and brentuximab vedotin exposure varied. Assay: immunoSEQ multiplex PCR; the TCRdb copy retains only in-frame clones and omits some. The data show 20,000 to 25,000 clones, with 80% seen just once and 7.2% held by the top ten. The source material was peripheral blood mononuclear cells (PBMCs), sampled before the fourth cycle of nivolumab. The source is a human donor with classical Hodgkin lymphoma.

The V and J genes are TRBV30 and TRBJ1-3; possible D gene TRBD1, 6 bases. CDR1 is GTSNPN, CDR2 SVGIG, per germline (reference sequence). The V end was cut by 4 bases, the J end by 4 bases, with 17 bases between. The CDR3 has 15 residues. The CDR3 sequence: CAWTATGLVGNTIYF. CDR3 nucleotide sequence: TGTGCCTGGACCGCTACAGGGTTGGTAGGAAACACCATATATTTT. The full variable domain, with the rest looked up from reference TRBV30 and TRBJ1-3, is SQTIHQWPATLVQPVGSPLSLECTVEGTSNPNLYWYRQAAGRGLQLLFYSVGIGQISSEVPQNLSASRPQDRQFILSSKKLLLSDSGFYLCAWTATGLVGNTIYFGEGSWLTVV.

V and J are TRBV18 and TRBJ2-7, with D unclear. Per the germline V gene, CDR1 is KGHSH and CDR2 is LQKENI. Trimming left V 2 bases short and J 2 bases short, with 4 bases between. The CDR3 sequence is 12 residues long. CDR3 sequence reads: CASSPSAYEQYF. The DNA for the CDR3 is TGTGCCAGCTCACCAAGCGCCTACGAGCAGTACTTC.

The sample holds a few counts of this clone. The rearrangement links TRBV27 to TRBJ1-2; 7 positions match TRBD1. This CDR3 spans 14 amino acids. After removal of 6 bases from V and 7 bases from J, the junction contained 11 bases not matched to a gene. Germline V gives CDR1 MNHEY, CDR2 SMNVEV (reference sequence). The CDR3 coding sequence is TGTGCCAGCAGCACTCTACAGGGGAAGTTTGGCTACACCTTC. Protein sequence: CASSTLQGKFGYTF.

The rearrangement uses TRBV4-2 and TRBJ2-5; 11 nucleotides match TRBD2. CDR1 is LGHNA, CDR2 YNFKEQ, per germline. Unmatched junction bases numbered 6, after V lost 1 base and J lost 2 bases. This CDR3 region has 17 residues. DNA of the CDR3: TGTGCCAGCAGCCAAGGGGCGGGACTAGCGGAACAAGAGACCCAGTACTTC. Its protein is CASSQGAGLAEQETQYF.

V and J are TRBV5-1 and TRBJ2-3; 7 nucleotides line up with TRBD1. The CDR3 totals 14 residues. Germline CDR1 is SGHRS and CDR2 is YFSETQ. The J segment lost 2 bases and the V segment lost 3 bases, leaving 3 bases of the junction unmatched. As DNA, the CDR3 is TGCGCCAGCAGCTCAGGGACAGCCACAGATACGCAGTATTTT. Amino acids: CASSSGTATDTQYF.

The chain carries TRBV29-1 and TRBJ2-1; 8 positions match TRBD2. The CDR3 has 14 amino acids. Per germline, CDR1 SQVTM and CDR2 ANQGSEA. After removal of 3 bases from V and 0 bases from J, the junction contained 1 base not matched to a gene. The CDR3 is CSVDAGGSYNEQFF. In DNA, the CDR3 is TGCAGCGTTGATGCGGGAGGCTCCTACAATGAGCAGTTCTTC.

This clone was observed a handful of times. This chain connects TRBV6-5 to TRBJ2-7; 8 bases line up with TRBD1. This CDR3 contains 13 residues. Unmatched junction bases numbered 5, after V lost 5 bases and J lost 5 bases. Germline V gene data show CDR1 as MNHEY and CDR2 as SVGAGI. The CDR3, as DNA: TGTGCCAGCAGTCGGACAGGGTGGCACGAGCAGTACTTC. This encodes CASSRTGWHEQYF.

This clone was seen just once. V and J are TRBV11-2 and TRBJ2-5; TRBD1 agrees at 10 bases. Germline assignment: CDR1 SGHAT and CDR2 FQNNGV. V shed 4 bases, J shed 5 bases, and the junction held 10 bases outside the gene matches. The CDR3 contains 16 residues. CDR3 in DNA: TGTGCCAGCAGCTCCCGACAGGGGGCGCGGGAGGAGACCCAGTACTTC. Protein product: CASSSRQGAREETQYF.

V is TRBV21-1 and J is TRBJ1-5. TRBV21-1 is shown as a pseudogene. This CDR3 has 15 residues. CDR3 sequence: CASSSWPGGHQPQHF. CDR3 nucleotides: TGTGCCAGCAGCTCTTGGCCCGGCGGACATCAGCCCCAGCATTTT.

This chain links TRBV7-9 with TRBJ2-5, with unresolved D. This CDR3 comprises 14 residues. The ends were cut back, 0 bases at V and 5 bases at J, with 10 bases in the middle. CDR1 is SEHNR and CDR2 is FQNEAQ in the germline V gene (reference sequence). This CDR3 reads CASSLAELSETQYF. Written as DNA, the CDR3 is TGTGCCAGCAGCTTAGCGGAGTTATCGGAGACCCAGTACTTC. Complete variable domain (other parts from reference TRBV7-9 and TRBJ2-5): DTGVSQNPRHKITKRGQNVTFRCDPISEHNRLYWYRQTLGQGPEFLTYFQNEAQLEKSRLLSDRFSAERPKGSFSTLEIQRTEQGDSAMYLCASSLAELSETQYFGPGTRLLVL.

The gene calls are TRBV5-4 and TRBJ1-1; unclear D gene. CDR1 and CDR2 (germline): SGHNT, YYREEE (reference sequence). Trimming cost V 1 base and J 1 base, with 8 bases left between them. The CDR3 extends over 14 amino acids. This CDR3 reads CASSLPAGNTEAFF. CDR3 nucleotides: TGTGCCAGCAGCTTGCCGGCAGGGAACACTGAAGCTTTCTTT.

This clone was recorded a few times. This rearrangement joins TRBV5-1 to TRBJ2-5; D might be TRBD2 (5 bases). The V end was cut by 4 bases, the J end by 5 bases, with 15 bases between. The length of the CDR3 is 14 residues. Germline lookup yields CDR1 SGHRS and CDR2 YFSETQ. DNA for the CDR3: TGCGCCAGCAGCCTGGGAGTAGGCGCGGAGACCCAGTACTTC. Amino acids: CASSLGVGAETQYF. The variable domain in full, with the rest retrieved from reference TRBV5-1 and TRBJ2-5, is KAGVTQTPRYLIKTRGQQVTLSCSPISGHRSVSWYQQTPGQGLQFLFEYFSETQRNKGNFPGRFSGRQFSNSRSEMNVSTLELGDSALYLCASSLGVGAETQYFGPGTRLLVL.

This chain uses TRBV27 with TRBJ2-2, with D perhaps TRBD2 (6 bases). CDR3 length: 14 residues. V was trimmed by 3 bases and J by 4 bases, leaving 9 bases between them. CDR1 is MNHEY, CDR2 SMNVEV, per germline (reference sequence). Here the CDR3 DNA reads TGTGCCAGCAGTTTTTTGGGGGGCACCGGGGAGCTGTTTTTT. As protein: CASSFLGGTGELFF.

The V and J genes are TRBV4-2 and TRBJ2-7; TRBD2 matches at 8 bases. In germline, CDR1 is LGHNA, CDR2 YNFKEQ. The CDR3 is 16 residues long. The J segment lost 2 bases and the V segment lost 4 bases, leaving 10 bases of the junction unmatched. CDR3 sequence (DNA): TGTGCCAGCAGCCGAGACTTTAGCGGGGCGACCTACGAGCAGTACTTC. Protein product: CASSRDFSGATYEQYF.

This clone was seen just once. This rearrangement joins TRBV10-2 to TRBJ2-2; D may match TRBD1 or TRBD2 (5 bases each). The V gene lost 2 bases and the J gene lost 5 bases, with 9 bases spanning the gap. Germline loops: CDR1 WSHSY, CDR2 SAAADI. CDR3 length: 14 residues. CDR3: CASSEGWGTGELFF. The DNA for the CDR3 is TGCGCCAGCAGTGAGGGGTGGGGGACCGGGGAGCTGTTTTTT.

CDR3 coding DNA: TGTGCCAGCAGTTACTCCACCTCCCTCCTTCCCCAAGCTTTCTTT. Translated, it gives CASSYSTSLLPQAFF. This chain links TRBV6-6 with TRBJ1-1; D is uncertain. Trimming cost V 0 bases and J 9 bases, with 17 bases left between them. CDR3 size: 15 residues. The germline gives CDR1 MNHNY, CDR2 SVGAGI (reference sequence).

The chain links TRBV2 to TRBJ2-5, with D hard to call. The CDR3 extends over 11 amino acids. Germline lookup yields CDR1 SNHLY and CDR2 FYNNEI. Trimming pared 9 bases from V and 5 bases from J, leaving 10 bases between. The CDR3 region is CASSREETQYF. The CDR3 nucleotides read TGTGCCAGTAGTCGTGAGGAGACCCAGTACTTC.

The chain uses TRBV5-4 and TRBJ2-2, with 9 bases that match TRBD1. This CDR3 spans 18 amino acids. V shed 3 bases, J shed 0 bases, and the junction held 9 bases outside the gene matches. Germline V lookup: CDR1 SGHNT, CDR2 YYREEE (reference sequence). The CDR3: CASSSPDRGWANTGELFF. The CDR3, as DNA: TGTGCCAGCAGCTCGCCGGACAGGGGATGGGCGAACACCGGGGAGCTGTTTTTT.

The gene calls are TRBV6-1 and TRBJ2-2, with D perhaps TRBD1 (6 bases). The length of the CDR3 is 19 residues. Germline assignment: CDR1 MNHNS and CDR2 SASEGT. V was trimmed by 4 bases and J by 1 base, leaving 22 bases between them. DNA of the CDR3: TGTGCCAGCAGTGGTATCAACACAGGGAGCTTGGGGAACACCGGGGAGCTGTTTTTT. Residues: CASSGINTGSLGNTGELFF.

This clone has just a few counts. This chain joins TRBV10-3 and TRBJ1-5; D is ambiguous. Germline V lookup: CDR1 ENHRY, CDR2 SYGVKD. The CDR3 has 14 amino acids. V gave up 8 bases and J gave up 5 bases, with 16 bases separating them. The CDR3 DNA is TGTGCCATCTTTTTCATGACCCGCTATCAGCCCCAGCATTTT. Encoded protein: CAIFFMTRYQPQHF.